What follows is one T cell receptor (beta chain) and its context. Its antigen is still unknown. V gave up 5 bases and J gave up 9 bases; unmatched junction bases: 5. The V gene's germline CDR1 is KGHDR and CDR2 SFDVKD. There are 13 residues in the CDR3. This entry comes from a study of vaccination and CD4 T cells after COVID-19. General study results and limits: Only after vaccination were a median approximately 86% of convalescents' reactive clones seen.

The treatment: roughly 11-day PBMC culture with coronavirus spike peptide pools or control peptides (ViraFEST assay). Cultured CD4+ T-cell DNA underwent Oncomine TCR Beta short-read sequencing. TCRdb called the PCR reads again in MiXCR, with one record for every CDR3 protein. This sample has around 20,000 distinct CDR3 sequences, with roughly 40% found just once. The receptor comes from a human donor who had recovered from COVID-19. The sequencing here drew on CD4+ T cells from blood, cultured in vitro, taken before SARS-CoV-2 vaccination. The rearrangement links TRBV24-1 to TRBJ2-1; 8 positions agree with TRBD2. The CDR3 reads CATSGIAGSEQFF. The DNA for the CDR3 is TGTGCCACCAGTGGTATAGCGGGAAGTGAGCAGTTCTTC.